This T cell receptor beta chain came from a study of low-dose radiotherapy and immunotherapy resistance in tumors. Study as a whole: Cyclophosphamide went in intravenously at 200 mg/m2 every two weeks, one day before radiation and immunotherapy. Aspirin was taken orally at 300 mg daily by patients, and this continued for four cycles from cycle 1 day 1.

TRAV and TRBV primers primed cDNA for both TCRalpha and TCRbeta. TCRs underwent around 20 PCR cycles of amplification with a constant-region primer and V-primer adapter. A single record per CDR3 protein comes from TCRdb applying MiXCR to the reads. The data contain around 79,000 distinct CDR3 sequences, about 19% of them singletons. The CDR3 has 13 residues. Trimming left V 2 bases short and J 11 bases short, with 13 bases between. The germline CDR1 and CDR2 sequences are DFQATT and SNEGSKA (reference sequence). In its sample, this clonotype was seen many times. The time point here: before trial treatment.

The chain joins TRBV20-1 to TRBJ1-6; D is ambiguous. Sequences were derived from PBMCs, sampled before treatment. This clonotype was sampled from a male donor with prostate cancer. The CDR3 DNA sequence: TGCAGTGCTAGAATAGGTGGGAATCCACCCCTCCACTTT. Translating it yields CSARIGGNPPLHF.